This paragraph covers one TCR beta chain sequence. Assay: immunoSEQ multiplex PCR; the TCRdb copy retains only in-frame clones and omits some. Found here are tens of thousands of clones, roughly 80% of them singletons; the top ten hold approximately 22%. This CDR3 comprises 13 residues. Trimming stripped 6 bases from V and 7 bases from J, with 13 bases between. Germline loops: CDR1 MDHEN, CDR2 SYDVKM. This sample is part of a study of blood T cell repertoires in COVID-19. This chain joins TRBV28 and TRBJ1-5; unclear D gene. Input material: peripheral blood. The sequence was obtained from a woman in her 70s with acute or convalescent COVID-19. This CDR3 reads CASSPTLGQPQHF. For the CDR3, the DNA is TGTGCCAGCAGCCCTACGCTCGGGCAGCCCCAGCATTTT.